Listed below are T cell receptor beta chains from one sample, sequenced in a study of identical twins. TCRdb fed the 5' RACE reads into MiXCR, producing one record per CDR3 protein. The sample lists hundreds of thousands of distinct CDR3 sequences, 10% to 15% occurring once. The sample was also reused in another study, on yellow fever vaccine responses in identical twins.

The sequenced sample consisted of PBMCs. The receptors derive from a woman aged 18-35 years in good health. The CDR3 runs from the conserved cysteine through the conserved F or W. The D gene is left open where the match is weak. Clone size, where shown, is once, few, many, or a class for clones that have expanded.

CDR3aa: CASSQDPTSGRAAEQFF
CDR3nt: TGCGCCAGCAGCCAAGATCCGACTAGCGGGAGGGCCGCTGAGCAGTTCTTC
v_gene: TRBV4-1
abundance: -
j_gene: TRBJ2-1
d_gene: TRBD2

CDR3aa: CASSPNNSGNTIYF
CDR3nt: TGTGCCAGCTCACCCAATAACTCTGGAAACACCATATATTTT
v_gene: TRBV18
abundance: -
j_gene: TRBJ1-3
d_gene: -

CDR3aa: CASSIGLASTDTQYF
CDR3nt: TGTGCCAGCAGTATCGGACTAGCCAGCACAGATACGCAGTATTTT
v_gene: TRBV12-3/TRBV12-4
abundance: few
j_gene: TRBJ2-3
d_gene: TRBD2

CDR3aa: CASSLAPGSKWEQYF
CDR3nt: TGCGCCAGCAGCTTGGCTCCGGGTTCCAAGTGGGAGCAGTACTTC
v_gene: TRBV5-1
abundance: few
j_gene: TRBJ2-7
d_gene: -

CDR3aa: CASSPTGVLQETQYF
CDR3nt: TGTGCCAGCAGTCCGACAGGGGTACTCCAAGAGACCCAGTACTTC
v_gene: TRBV28
abundance: -
j_gene: TRBJ2-5
d_gene: TRBD1

CDR3aa: CASSYRIAGRNTGELFF
CDR3nt: TGTGCCAGCAGTTACCGCATAGCGGGGCGGAACACCGGGGAGCTGTTTTTT
v_gene: TRBV6-5
abundance: few
j_gene: TRBJ2-2
d_gene: TRBD2

CDR3aa: CASSPEDPPEAF
CDR3nt: TGTGCCAGCAGCCCCGAAGACCCGCCTGAGGCCTTC
v_gene: TRBV28
abundance: few
j_gene: TRBJ2-7
d_gene: -

CDR3aa: CASSLPWTSVYNEQFF
CDR3nt: TGTGCCAGCAGCCTCCCGTGGACTAGCGTTTACAATGAGCAGTTCTTC
v_gene: TRBV11-2
abundance: -
j_gene: TRBJ2-1
d_gene: TRBD2

CDR3aa: CASSPWTSGGTDTQYF
CDR3nt: TGTGCCAGCAGTCCCTGGACTAGCGGGGGCACAGATACGCAGTATTTT
v_gene: TRBV12-3/TRBV12-4
abundance: many
j_gene: TRBJ2-3
d_gene: TRBD2

CDR3aa: CASSLQGMNPREQYF
CDR3nt: TGTGCCAGCAGTTTACAGGGTATGAATCCTCGAGAGCAGTACTTC
v_gene: TRBV27
abundance: few
j_gene: TRBJ2-7
d_gene: -

CDR3aa: CATTQRQLETQYF
CDR3nt: TGTGCCACGACGCAACGACAGTTAGAGACCCAGTACTTC
v_gene: TRBV7-6
abundance: -
j_gene: TRBJ2-5
d_gene: -

CDR3aa: CASSYSGYEQFF
CDR3nt: TGTGCCAGCAGTTACTCGGGATATGAGCAGTTCTTC
v_gene: TRBV6-5
abundance: many
j_gene: TRBJ2-1
d_gene: -

CDR3aa: CATKDRMQETQYF
CDR3nt: TGTGCCACCAAGGACCGGATGCAAGAGACCCAGTACTTC
v_gene: TRBV15
abundance: many
j_gene: TRBJ2-5
d_gene: -

CDR3aa: CASSYNSGFNSGEAFF
CDR3nt: TGTGCCAGCAGTTATAATTCGGGATTCAATTCGGGTGAAGCTTTCTTT
v_gene: TRBV6-2/TRBV6-3
abundance: few
j_gene: TRBJ1-1
d_gene: -

CDR3aa: CASSRTGSDISGYTF
CDR3nt: TGTGCCAGCAGCCGAACAGGGTCGGATATTAGTGGCTACACCTTC
v_gene: TRBV7-9
abundance: few
j_gene: TRBJ1-2
d_gene: -

CDR3aa: CASSFARGNTEASF
CDR3nt: -
v_gene: TRBV19
abundance: -
j_gene: TRBJ1-1
d_gene: -

CDR3aa: CATSDSDRGVNEAFF
CDR3nt: TGTGCCACCAGTGATTCCGACAGGGGTGTTAATGAAGCTTTCTTT
v_gene: TRBV24-1
abundance: few
j_gene: TRBJ1-1
d_gene: TRBD1

CDR3aa: CSVGTGAATEAFF
CDR3nt: TGCAGCGTTGGGACAGGGGCCGCCACTGAAGCTTTCTTT
v_gene: TRBV29-1
abundance: -
j_gene: TRBJ1-1
d_gene: TRBD1

CDR3aa: CASSLTSQSMNTEAFF
CDR3nt: TGTGCCAGCAGCTTAACGTCTCAGTCTATGAACACTGAAGCTTTCTTT
v_gene: TRBV7-3
abundance: many
j_gene: TRBJ1-1
d_gene: -

CDR3aa: CVSSQTQGDQETQYF
CDR3nt: TGCGTCAGCAGCCAAACCCAGGGAGATCAAGAGACCCAGTACTTC
v_gene: TRBV4-1
abundance: -
j_gene: TRBJ2-5
d_gene: -

CDR3aa: CASSLETGSYNEQFF
CDR3nt: TGTGCCAGCAGCTTAGAGACAGGCTCCTACAATGAGCAGTTCTTC
v_gene: TRBV11-3
abundance: few
j_gene: TRBJ2-1
d_gene: -

CDR3aa: CASTTGQNTEAFF
CDR3nt: TGCGCCAGCACCACCGGACAGAACACTGAAGCTTTCTTT
v_gene: TRBV10-2
abundance: few
j_gene: TRBJ1-1
d_gene: -

CDR3aa: CASSLMGNTGELFF
CDR3nt: TGTGCCAGCAGTTTAATGGGGAACACCGGGGAGCTGTTTTTT
v_gene: TRBV12-3/TRBV12-4
abundance: few
j_gene: TRBJ2-2
d_gene: -

CDR3aa: CASSLRTSGSTGELFF
CDR3nt: TGCGCCAGCAGCTTGAGAACTAGCGGGAGCACCGGGGAGCTGTTTTTT
v_gene: TRBV5-1
abundance: -
j_gene: TRBJ2-2
d_gene: TRBD2

CDR3aa: CASSPGSPLHF
CDR3nt: TGTGCCAGCAGTCCGGGGTCACCCCTCCACTTT
v_gene: TRBV6-6
abundance: -
j_gene: TRBJ1-6
d_gene: -

CDR3aa: CATLAGGSSYEQYF
CDR3nt: TGTGCCACCTTAGCGGGAGGGAGCTCCTACGAGCAGTACTTC
v_gene: TRBV10-3
abundance: few
j_gene: TRBJ2-7
d_gene: TRBD2

CDR3aa: CASSPRDLPNTEAFF
CDR3nt: TGCGCCAGCAGCCCCCGTGACCTTCCGAACACTGAAGCTTTCTTT
v_gene: TRBV5-1
abundance: few
j_gene: TRBJ1-1
d_gene: -

CDR3aa: CASSQGDRGRETQYF
CDR3nt: TGTGCCAGCAGCCAAGGGGACAGGGGGCGGGAGACCCAGTACTTC
v_gene: TRBV3-1
abundance: few
j_gene: TRBJ2-5
d_gene: TRBD1

CDR3aa: CASTELGGGPDNEQFF
CDR3nt: TGTGCCAGCACCGAACTTGGGGGAGGGCCGGATAATGAGCAGTTCTTC
v_gene: TRBV28
abundance: -
j_gene: TRBJ2-1
d_gene: TRBD2

CDR3aa: CSASSFGGTEAFF
CDR3nt: TGCAGTGCTAGTAGTTTTGGGGGCACTGAAGCTTTCTTT
v_gene: TRBV20-1
abundance: -
j_gene: TRBJ1-1
d_gene: -

CDR3aa: CASSPGTGLDEQFF
CDR3nt: TGTGCCAGCAGTCCCGGGACAGGGCTGGATGAGCAGTTCTTC
v_gene: TRBV28
abundance: many
j_gene: TRBJ2-1
d_gene: TRBD1

CDR3aa: CASSIDWGLRTDTQYF
CDR3nt: TGCGCCAGCAGCATAGACTGGGGGCTTAGGACAGATACGCAGTATTTT
v_gene: TRBV5-1
abundance: -
j_gene: TRBJ2-3
d_gene: -

CDR3aa: CSVGQTHQTQYF
CDR3nt: TGCAGCGTTGGTCAGACTCATCAAACGCAGTATTTT
v_gene: TRBV29-1
abundance: many
j_gene: TRBJ2-3
d_gene: -

CDR3aa: CASSWGLAESDEQYF
CDR3nt: TGTGCCAGCAGCTGGGGACTAGCGGAAAGCGACGAGCAGTACTTC
v_gene: TRBV7-9
abundance: -
j_gene: TRBJ2-7
d_gene: TRBD2

CDR3aa: CASSPRTVGQETQYF
CDR3nt: TGTGCCAGCAGCCCTAGGACAGTGGGGCAAGAGACCCAGTACTTC
v_gene: TRBV7-6
abundance: few
j_gene: TRBJ2-5
d_gene: -

CDR3aa: CASSQEVGDLNYGYTF
CDR3nt: TGCGCCAGCAGCCAAGAGGTTGGGGACCTGAACTATGGCTACACCTTC
v_gene: TRBV4-1
abundance: few
j_gene: TRBJ1-2
d_gene: -

CDR3aa: CASTRTATHQPQHF
CDR3nt: TGTGCCAGCACCCGGACGGCGACCCATCAGCCCCAGCATTTT
v_gene: TRBV12-3/TRBV12-4
abundance: -
j_gene: TRBJ1-5
d_gene: -

CDR3aa: CASSLAGQGHDEAFF
CDR3nt: TGTGCCAGCAGCTTAGCCGGACAGGGCCACGATGAAGCTTTCTTT
v_gene: TRBV11-3
abundance: -
j_gene: TRBJ1-1
d_gene: TRBD1

CDR3aa: CASSPAGASKNIQYF
CDR3nt: TGTGCCAGCAGCCCTGCGGGCGCCTCTAAAAACATTCAGTACTTC
v_gene: TRBV21-1
abundance: -
j_gene: TRBJ2-4
d_gene: -

CDR3aa: CASSHPRGQNTGELFF
CDR3nt: TGTGCCAGCAGTCACCCCCGGGGACAGAACACCGGGGAGCTGTTTTTT
v_gene: TRBV27
abundance: -
j_gene: TRBJ2-2
d_gene: -

CDR3aa: CASSFREEAFF
CDR3nt: TGTGCCAGCAGCTTTCGGGAGGAAGCTTTCTTT
v_gene: TRBV7-9
abundance: -
j_gene: TRBJ1-1
d_gene: -